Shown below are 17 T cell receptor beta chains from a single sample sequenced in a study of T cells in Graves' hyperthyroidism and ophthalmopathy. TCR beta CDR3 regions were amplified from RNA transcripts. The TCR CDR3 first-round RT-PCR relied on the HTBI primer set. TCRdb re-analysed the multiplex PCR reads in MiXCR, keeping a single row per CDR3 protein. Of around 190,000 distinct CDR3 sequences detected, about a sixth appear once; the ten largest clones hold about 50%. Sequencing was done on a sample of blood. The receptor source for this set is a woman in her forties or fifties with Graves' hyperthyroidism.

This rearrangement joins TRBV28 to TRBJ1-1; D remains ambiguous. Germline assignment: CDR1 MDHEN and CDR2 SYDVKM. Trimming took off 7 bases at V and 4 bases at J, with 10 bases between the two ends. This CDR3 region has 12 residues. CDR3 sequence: CASTSKATEAFF. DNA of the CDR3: TGTGCCAGCACCTCTAAGGCCACTGAAGCTTTCTTT.

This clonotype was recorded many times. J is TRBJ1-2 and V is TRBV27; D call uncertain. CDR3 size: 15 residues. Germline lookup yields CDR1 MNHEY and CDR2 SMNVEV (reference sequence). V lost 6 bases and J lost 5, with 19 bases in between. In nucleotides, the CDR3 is TGTGCCAGCAGCCTAATAGCCGACACAATTTATGGCTACACCTTC. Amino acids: CASSLIADTIYGYTF.

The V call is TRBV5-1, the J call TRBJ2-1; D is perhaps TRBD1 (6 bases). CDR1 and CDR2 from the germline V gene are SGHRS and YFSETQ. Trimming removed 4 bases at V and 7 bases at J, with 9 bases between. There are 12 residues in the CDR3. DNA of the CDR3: TGCGCCAGCAGCACAGGGAAGAATGAGCAGTTCTTC. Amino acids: CASSTGKNEQFF.

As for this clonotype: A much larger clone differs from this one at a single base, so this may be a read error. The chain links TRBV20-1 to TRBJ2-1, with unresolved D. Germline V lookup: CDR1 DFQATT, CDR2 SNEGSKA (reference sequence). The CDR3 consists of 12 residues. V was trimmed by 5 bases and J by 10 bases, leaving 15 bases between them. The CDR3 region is CSARPERHEQFF. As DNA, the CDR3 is TGCAGTGCTCGGCCGGAAAGGCACGAGCAGTTCTTC.

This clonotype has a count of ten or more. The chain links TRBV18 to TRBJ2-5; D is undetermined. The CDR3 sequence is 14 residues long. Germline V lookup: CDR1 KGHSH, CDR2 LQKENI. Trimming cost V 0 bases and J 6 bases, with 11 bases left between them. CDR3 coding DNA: TGTGCCAGCTCACCACCCGACGGACGGAAGACCCAGTACTTC. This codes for CASSPPDGRKTQYF.

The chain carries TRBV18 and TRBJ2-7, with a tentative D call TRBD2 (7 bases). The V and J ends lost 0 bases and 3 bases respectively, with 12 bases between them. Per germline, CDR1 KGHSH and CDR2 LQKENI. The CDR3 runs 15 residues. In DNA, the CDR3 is TGTGCCAGCTCACCACCGGGGGGGGGCGGCTACGAGCAGTACTTC. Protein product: CASSPPGGGGYEQYF.

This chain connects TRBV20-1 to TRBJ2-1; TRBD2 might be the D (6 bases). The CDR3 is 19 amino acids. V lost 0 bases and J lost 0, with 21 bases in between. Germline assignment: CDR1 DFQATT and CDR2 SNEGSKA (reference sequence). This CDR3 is CSARDSLGSGLNSYNEQFF. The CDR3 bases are TGCAGTGCTAGAGATAGTCTGGGTTCGGGACTCAACTCCTACAATGAGCAGTTCTTC.

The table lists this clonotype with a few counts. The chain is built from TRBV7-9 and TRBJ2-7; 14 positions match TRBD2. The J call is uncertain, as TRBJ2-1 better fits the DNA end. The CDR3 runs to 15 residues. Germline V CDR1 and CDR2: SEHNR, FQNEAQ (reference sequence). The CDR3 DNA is TGTGCCAGCAGTTTACAGACTAGCGGGAGGGACGAGCAGTTCTTC. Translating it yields CASSLQTSGRDEQFF.

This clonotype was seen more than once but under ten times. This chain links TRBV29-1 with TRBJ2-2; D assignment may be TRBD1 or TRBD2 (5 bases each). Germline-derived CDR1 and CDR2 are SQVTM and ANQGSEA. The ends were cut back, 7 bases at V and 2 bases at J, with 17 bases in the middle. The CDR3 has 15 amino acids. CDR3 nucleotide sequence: TGCAGCGCGACACCGGGACGGGTCAACACCGGGGAGCTGTTTTTT. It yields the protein CSATPGRVNTGELFF.

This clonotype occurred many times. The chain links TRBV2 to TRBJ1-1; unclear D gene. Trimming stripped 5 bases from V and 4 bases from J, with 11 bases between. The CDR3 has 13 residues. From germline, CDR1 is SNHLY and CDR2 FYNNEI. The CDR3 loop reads CASSTVLATEAFF. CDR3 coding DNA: TGTGCCAGCAGTACGGTCCTAGCCACTGAAGCTTTCTTT.

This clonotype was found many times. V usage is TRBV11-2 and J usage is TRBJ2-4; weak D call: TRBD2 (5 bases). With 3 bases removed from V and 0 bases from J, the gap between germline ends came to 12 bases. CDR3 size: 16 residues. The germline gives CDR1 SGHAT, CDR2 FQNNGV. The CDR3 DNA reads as TGTGCCAGCAGCTTGGCTGCGGGCCTAGCCAAAAACATTCAGTACTTC. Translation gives CASSLAAGLAKNIQYF.

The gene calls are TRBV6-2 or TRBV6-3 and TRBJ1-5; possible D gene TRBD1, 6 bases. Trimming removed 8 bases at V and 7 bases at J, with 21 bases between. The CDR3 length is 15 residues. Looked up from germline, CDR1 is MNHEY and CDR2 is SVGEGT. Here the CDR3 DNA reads TGTGCCAGCTCACCTAGGGGGAGGGCGGGACAGCCCCAGCATTTT. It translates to CASSPRGRAGQPQHF.

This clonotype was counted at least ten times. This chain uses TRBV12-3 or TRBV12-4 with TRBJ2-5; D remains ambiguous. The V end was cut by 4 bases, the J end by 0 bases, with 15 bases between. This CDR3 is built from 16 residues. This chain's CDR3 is CASSSDLFRYQETQYF. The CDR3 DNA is TGTGCCAGCAGTTCTGATTTGTTTCGATACCAAGAGACCCAGTACTTC.

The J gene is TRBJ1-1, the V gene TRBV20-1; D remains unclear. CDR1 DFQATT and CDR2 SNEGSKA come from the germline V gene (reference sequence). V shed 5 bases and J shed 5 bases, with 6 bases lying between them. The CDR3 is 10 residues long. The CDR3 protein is CSARRTEAFF. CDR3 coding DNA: TGCAGTGCTCGTAGGACTGAAGCTTTCTTT.

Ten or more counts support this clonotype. CDR3 nucleotides: TGCAGCGTTGAGGGACAGGGGGCTGGAGAGCAGTACTTC. The encoded protein is CSVEGQGAGEQYF. V gene TRBV29-1 combines with J gene TRBJ2-7; 12 nucleotides line up with TRBD1. Trimming took 3 bases from V and 7 from J; bases not matched to a gene: 4. The CDR3 consists of 13 residues. Germline CDR1 SQVTM, CDR2 ANQGSEA.

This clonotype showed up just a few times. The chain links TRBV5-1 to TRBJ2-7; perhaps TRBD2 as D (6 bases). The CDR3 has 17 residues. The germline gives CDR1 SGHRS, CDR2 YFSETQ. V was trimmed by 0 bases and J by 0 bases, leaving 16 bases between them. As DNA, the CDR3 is TGCGCCAGCAGCTTGGACGGGAGTTTTAAAGTCTCCTACGAGCAGTACTTC. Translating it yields CASSLDGSFKVSYEQYF.

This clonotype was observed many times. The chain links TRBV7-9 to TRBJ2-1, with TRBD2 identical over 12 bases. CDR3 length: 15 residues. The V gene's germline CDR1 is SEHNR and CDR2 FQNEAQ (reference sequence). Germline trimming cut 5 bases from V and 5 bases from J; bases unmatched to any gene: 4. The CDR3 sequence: CASSLGTSGHNEQFF. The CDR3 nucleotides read TGTGCCAGCAGCCTCGGGACTAGCGGGCACAATGAGCAGTTCTTC.